These 22 T cell receptor beta chains share one sample of origin, sequenced in a study of blood T cell repertoires in COVID-19 (dated by TCRdb to about 2020). The method behind the library was the immunoSEQ multiplex PCR assay. TCRdb obtained this table from immuneACCESS and retained in-frame rearrangements with V and J assigned. These tables miss some clones; where compared with another copy, unresolved V genes account for less than half of the shortfall, and the remainder is unexplained. Within this sample are 130,000 or so clones, with roughly 90% of them counted one time only. The ten top clones hold about 2.1% of the sample. The sample was peripheral blood. The source is a man between 65 and 80 years old with active COVID-19.

The chain recombines TRBV28 with TRBJ1-5; 9 bases line up with TRBD1. The germline gives CDR1 MDHEN, CDR2 SYDVKM. This CDR3 has 14 amino acids. Trimming at V came to 4 bases and at J to 5 bases, leaving 3 bases not matched to a gene. In DNA form, the CDR3 reads TGTGCCAGCAGTTCACAGGGGGCGCATCAGCCCCAGCATTTT. This sequence encodes CASSSQGAHQPQHF.

This chain uses TRBV28 with TRBJ2-3; 13 bases agree with TRBD2. Germline-derived CDR1 and CDR2 are MDHEN and SYDVKM. The CDR3 is 18 residues long. Losses at the gene ends were 8 bases for V and 1 base for J; bases not matched to a gene: 12. CDR3 loop: CASGGGGLAGIGTDTQYF. DNA for the CDR3: TGTGCCAGCGGAGGGGGGGGACTAGCGGGAATAGGCACAGATACGCAGTATTTT.

The V gene is TRBV7-2, the J gene TRBJ2-3, with 10 bases aligning to TRBD1. The germline gives CDR1 SGHTA, CDR2 FQGNSA. After removal of 5 bases from V and 7 bases from J, the junction contained 6 bases not matched to a gene. The CDR3 length is 14 residues. The CDR3 loop is CASSQGQGENTQYF. The DNA of the CDR3 is TGTGCCAGCAGCCAAGGACAGGGGGAGAATACGCAGTATTTT.

The J gene is TRBJ1-3, the V gene TRBV2, with TRBD1 matching 7 bases. The CDR3 sequence is 13 residues long. J was trimmed by 4 bases and V by 5 bases; bases with no gene match: 2. The germline gives CDR1 SNHLY, CDR2 FYNNEI. In DNA, the CDR3 is TGTGCCAGCAGTCGGGACAGCGGAAACACCATATATTTT. The encoded protein is CASSRDSGNTIYF.

The chain has TRBV7-6 and TRBJ2-3; 9 nucleotides match TRBD2. V trimming: 0 bases; J trimming: 9 bases; junction bases outside the gene matches: 7. Looked up from germline, CDR1 is SGHVS and CDR2 is FNYEAQ. CDR3 length: 15 amino acids. The CDR3 nucleotides are TGTGCCAGCAGCTTAGCTGGGCTAGCGGGAATCACGCAGTATTTT. This encodes CASSLAGLAGITQYF.

V usage is TRBV29-1 and J usage is TRBJ2-1, with D possibly being TRBD2 (6 bases). Germline loops: CDR1 SQVTM, CDR2 ANQGSEA. V dropped 0 bases and J dropped 8 bases, with 14 bases sitting between them. The CDR3 is 14 residues long. CDR3 in DNA: TGCAGCGTTGAAGATCGGCGACTAGACTATGAGCAGTTCTTC. Its translation: CSVEDRRLDYEQFF.

V gene TRBV20-1 combines with J gene TRBJ2-7; TRBD2 matches 10 bases. CDR1 is DFQATT and CDR2 is SNEGSKA in the germline V gene (reference sequence). The V and J ends lost 3 bases and 1 base, in that order; junction bases with no gene match: 6. This CDR3 is built from 15 residues. CDR3 in amino acids: CSASTPSGSSYEQYF. CDR3 nucleotide sequence: TGCAGTGCTAGTACCCCTAGCGGGAGTTCCTACGAGCAGTACTTC.

V and J are TRBV6-5 and TRBJ1-4, with D maybe TRBD1 (6 bases). Trimming shortened V by 6 bases and J by 4 bases, and 12 bases separated the two germline ends. Germline CDR1 reads MNHEY; CDR2 reads SVGAGI. The CDR3 spans 14 residues. In DNA, the CDR3 is TGTGCCAGCAGGGGAAACAGGGATAATGAAAAACTGTTTTTT. This codes for CASRGNRDNEKLFF.

The chain joins TRBV3-1 (or the pseudogene TRBV3-2) to TRBJ2-5; 7 nucleotides match TRBD2. The junction had 11 bases not matched to a gene; V was cut back by 5 bases and J by 5 bases. Germline V gene lookup returns CDR1 LGHDT and CDR2 YNNKEL (reference sequence). The CDR3 sequence is 15 residues long. For the CDR3, the DNA is TGTGCCAGCAGCAGGACCGGGACTATGTGGGAGACCCAGTACTTC. It yields the protein CASSRTGTMWETQYF.

V usage is TRBV28 and J usage is TRBJ2-3, with TRBD2 matching 11 bases. V dropped 4 bases and J dropped 5; count of bases not matched to a gene: 8. This CDR3 is built from 16 residues. Per germline, CDR1 MDHEN and CDR2 SYDVKM. CDR3 DNA sequence: TGTGCCAGCAGTTCGCCCCGACTAGCGGGATTAGATACGCAGTATTTT. Protein product: CASSSPRLAGLDTQYF.

This chain links TRBV7-2 with TRBJ2-3, with 8 bases lining up with TRBD1. The J segment lost 0 bases and the V segment lost 1 base, leaving 3 bases of the junction unmatched. Germline CDR1 and CDR2: SGHTA and FQGNSA. The CDR3 runs to 16 residues. The CDR3 DNA is TGTGCCAGCAGCTTAGGGACAGGGACTAGCACAGATACGCAGTATTTT. Encoded protein: CASSLGTGTSTDTQYF.

CDR3 in DNA: TGTGCCACCAGCAGAGTAGTCCAGGGATTGGGTGGCTACACCTTC. Its translation is CATSRVVQGLGGYTF. The rearrangement uses TRBV15 and TRBJ1-2; possible D gene TRBD1, 5 bases. Germline CDR1 is LNHNV and CDR2 is YYDKDF (reference sequence). CDR3 length equals 15 residues. V was trimmed by 1 base and J by 7 bases, leaving 16 bases between them.

The chain links TRBV28 to TRBJ2-2, with D possibly being TRBD1 (6 bases). V shed 7 bases and J shed 1 base, with 13 bases lying between them. This CDR3 region has 15 residues. The V gene's germline CDR1 is MDHEN and CDR2 SYDVKM. The CDR3 loop reads CASIPGQWNTGELFF. Written as DNA, the CDR3 is TGTGCCAGCATCCCCGGACAGTGGAACACCGGGGAGCTGTTTTTT.

In this sample, this clone turned up once. The chain has TRBV24-1 and TRBJ1-5, with D hard to call. The CDR3 covers 14 residues. CDR1 and CDR2 (germline): KGHDR, SFDVKD. V lost 3 bases to trimming and J lost 2 bases, with 7 bases between them. The CDR3 region is CATSDRRGNQPQHF. The CDR3 coding sequence is TGTGCCACCAGTGATAGGCGGGGCAATCAGCCCCAGCATTTT.

V and J are TRBV13 and TRBJ2-3, with TRBD2 identical over 9 bases. The germline CDR1 and CDR2 sequences are PRHDT and FYEKMQ (reference sequence). V lost 4 bases to trimming and J lost 3 bases; unmatched junction nucleotides: 8. The CDR3 runs 16 residues. The CDR3 DNA reads TGTGCCAGCAGCTCGACTAGCGGTACACGTACAGATACGCAGTATTTT. Translated, it gives CASSSTSGTRTDTQYF.

This sequence joins TRBV9 and TRBJ2-7; D may be TRBD2 (6 bases). This CDR3 is 14 amino acids long. Germline CDR1 SGDLS, CDR2 YYNGEE. V was shortened by 2 bases and J by 1 base, with 10 bases between the two germline ends. The CDR3 reads CASSVGTRSYEQYF. In DNA, the CDR3 is TGTGCCAGCAGCGTTGGGACTCGATCCTACGAGCAGTACTTC.

The chain uses TRBV19 and TRBJ1-1; 8 bases fit TRBD1. The germline V gene encodes CDR1 LNHDA and CDR2 SQIVND (reference sequence). The CDR3 sequence is 15 residues long. V was pared by 5 bases and J by 5 bases, with 10 bases of the junction left unmatched. Here the CDR3 reads CASSPATGVGTEAFF. CDR3 nucleotide sequence: TGTGCCAGTAGTCCAGCGACAGGGGTGGGGACTGAAGCTTTCTTT.

V gene TRBV10-3 combines with J gene TRBJ2-1; D perhaps matches TRBD2 (6 bases). Trimming shortened V by 2 bases and J by 1 base, and 12 bases separated the two germline ends. The length of the CDR3 is 16 residues. Germline V gene sequence: CDR1 ENHRY, CDR2 SYGVKD. The CDR3 spells CAISERERVSYNEQFF. CDR3 nucleotide sequence: TGTGCCATCAGTGAGAGGGAGCGGGTATCCTACAATGAGCAGTTCTTC.

The chain employs TRBV2 and TRBJ2-2; TRBD1 agrees at 7 bases. V dropped 6 bases and J dropped 2; count of bases not matched to a gene: 12. Germline values: CDR1 SNHLY, CDR2 FYNNEI. The CDR3 has 17 residues. As DNA, the CDR3 is TGTGCCAGCAGAAGGGACAGCCCCCCCCTTAACACCGGGGAGCTGTTTTTT. Its protein is CASRRDSPPLNTGELFF.

The rearrangement joins TRBV19 to TRBJ1-5; TRBD1 agrees at 7 bases. The CDR3 has 15 residues. The germline CDR1 and CDR2 sequences are LNHDA and SQIVND (reference sequence). Unmatched junction bases numbered 9, after V lost 5 bases and J lost 5 bases. The DNA of the CDR3 is TGTGCCAGTAGTTCAGAGGGACAGCATTATCAGCCCCAGCATTTT. Translating gives CASSSEGQHYQPQHF. The whole variable domain, filled in from reference TRBV19 and TRBJ1-5, reads DGGITQSPKYLFRKEGQNVTLSCEQNLNHDAMYWYRQDPGQGLRLIYYSQIVNDFQKGDIAEGYSVSREKKESFPLTVTSAQKNPTAFYLCASSSEGQHYQPQHFGDGTRLSIL.

This chain uses TRBV5-1 with TRBJ2-3; tentative D call: TRBD2 (6 bases). V shed 4 bases and J shed 4 bases, with 13 bases lying between them. The CDR3 is 14 amino acids. From germline, CDR1 is SGHRS and CDR2 YFSETQ. CDR3: CASSVTSPSDTQYF. As DNA, the CDR3 is TGCGCCAGCAGCGTGACTAGTCCCTCAGATACGCAGTATTTT.

This clone was detected only a few times. The chain carries TRBV7-3 and TRBJ2-3; 10 bases match TRBD2. V was clipped by 0 bases and J by 6 bases; unmatched bases: 6. The CDR3 has 16 residues. Germline values: CDR1 SGHTA, CDR2 FQGTGA. The CDR3 spells CASSLTASGSGDTQYF. The CDR3 DNA sequence: TGTGCCAGCAGCTTAACGGCTAGCGGGAGCGGGGATACGCAGTATTTT. The full variable domain, completed using reference TRBV7-3 and TRBJ2-3, is GAGVSQTPSNKVTEKGKYVELRCDPISGHTALYWYRQSLGQGPEFLIYFQGTGAADDSGLPNDRFFAVRPEGSVSTLKIQRTERGDSAVYLCASSLTASGSGDTQYFGPGTRLTVL.